The source of this T cell receptor beta chain is a study of post-analysis software for immune sequencing data. Study outcomes and limitations: Among roughly five TRBV segments more frequent in patients than controls were TRBV5-6, TRBV5-1 and TRBV20-1. Samples made in the same batch grouped tightly together by F measure.

The TCR beta cDNA libraries carried unique molecular identifiers. TCRdb independently ran MiXCR on the PCR reads; one entry per CDR3 protein. The table has fewer than 700,000 distinct CDR3 sequences, about 40% seen once. Trimming took 6 bases from V and 0 from J; bases not matched to a gene: 1. This CDR3 is 14 amino acids long. A word on this clonotype: Its antigen is undetermined.

Sequences were obtained from blood. This chain connects TRBV12-3 or TRBV12-4 to TRBJ1-3; 8 nucleotides align to TRBD1. The TCR was taken from a girl aged 10 to 17 with multiple sclerosis. The CDR3 spells CASRTGDSGNTIYF. The CDR3 region has the DNA TGTGCCAGCAGGACAGGGGACTCTGGAAACACCATATATTTT.